One and the same sample provided the 21 T cell receptor beta chains below, sequenced in a study of human T cells and chemical hapten exposure. The time point denotes: patch test 3, about 24 weeks after DPC sensitization. Treatment in this sample: therapeutic diphenylcyclopropenone sensitization with weekly scalp DPC. From the RACE reads, TCRdb called clonotypes with MiXCR, one entry per CDR3 protein. The data contain roughly 200,000 distinct CDR3 sequences, about 22% of them singletons. The sample was whole blood, taken in connection with sensitization to the hapten diphenylcyclopropenone (DPC). The receptors come from a middle-aged woman with alopecia areata. Some clones in this sample may be carry-over from other donors' samples.

This clonotype showed up just a few times. The rearrangement uses TRBV9 and TRBJ2-1; D is ambiguous. Germline V lookup: CDR1 SGDLS, CDR2 YYNGEE. The CDR3 length is 14 residues. Trimming took off 0 bases at V and 14 bases at J, with 18 bases between the two ends. The CDR3 loop is CASSVGDSHPLEFF. In DNA form, the CDR3 reads TGTGCCAGCAGCGTAGGGGATAGCCATCCCTTGGAGTTCTTC.

This clonotype was seen more than once but under ten times. The CDR3 spells CASSPTTDTIYF. DNA for the CDR3: TGTGCCAGCAGCCCGACTACGGACACCATATATTTT. The gene calls are TRBV2 and TRBJ1-3, with D unclear. This CDR3 spans 12 amino acids. Germline loops: CDR1 SNHLY, CDR2 FYNNEI. The germline V and J ends were trimmed by 6 bases and 8 bases, with 11 bases remaining between them. The full variable domain, rest sourced from reference TRBV2 and TRBJ1-3, is EPEVTQTPSHQVTQMGQEVILRCVPISNHLYFYWYRQILGQKVEFLVSFYNNEISEKSEIFDDQFSVERPDGSNFTLKIRSTKLEDSAMYFCASSPTTDTIYFGEGSWLTVV.

The rearrangement joins TRBV6-5 to TRBJ2-7; 10 bases align to TRBD1. CDR3 size: 16 residues. Trimming removed 2 bases from V and 4 bases from J; junction bases left unmatched: 8. The V gene's germline CDR1 is MNHEY and CDR2 SVGAGI. Here the CDR3 DNA reads TGTGCCAGCAGTTACGCTATGGGACAGGGGTTTTACGAGCAGTACTTC. It specifies CASSYAMGQGFYEQYF.

The chain is built from TRBV11-2 and TRBJ2-5; possibly TRBD2 for D (6 bases). There are 14 residues in the CDR3. Per germline, CDR1 SGHAT and CDR2 FQNNGV. Deletions cut 4 bases from V and 5 bases from J, with 14 bases between. This chain's CDR3 is CASSSLGGEETQYF. The DNA for the CDR3 is TGTGCCAGCAGCTCGCTCGGAGGGGAGGAGACCCAGTACTTC.

The chain joins TRBV20-1 to TRBJ1-3, with a weak D call TRBD1 (6 bases). Germline V gene data show CDR1 as DFQATT and CDR2 as SNEGSKA (reference sequence). Trimming took off 2 bases at V and 1 base at J, with 9 bases between the two ends. The CDR3 spans 14 residues. The CDR3 spells CSARSRGSGNTIYF. The DNA of the CDR3 is TGCAGTGCTAGATCGAGGGGGTCTGGAAACACCATATATTTT.

The genes are TRBV10-3 and TRBJ2-5, with D possibly matching TRBD1 (5 bases). Per germline, CDR1 ENHRY and CDR2 SYGVKD. Trimming took off 0 bases at V and 7 bases at J, with 12 bases between the two ends. The CDR3 contains 14 residues. CDR3 sequence: CAISESGLGWTQYF. The CDR3 DNA sequence: TGTGCCATCAGTGAGTCGGGGCTAGGTTGGACCCAGTACTTC.

This chain uses TRBV7-2 with TRBJ1-1; TRBD1 is a possible D gene (6 bases). Germline assignment: CDR1 SGHTA and CDR2 FQGNSA. V lost 5 bases and J 6 bases, leaving 16 bases between the germline ends. There are 14 residues in the CDR3. CDR3 sequence reads: CASSTQTGMAEAFF. CDR3 coding DNA: TGTGCCAGCAGCACGCAAACAGGGATGGCTGAAGCTTTCTTT.

The chain recombines TRBV5-4 with TRBJ2-1; 7 nucleotides agree with TRBD1. Germline V gives CDR1 SGHNT, CDR2 YYREEE (reference sequence). J gave up 2 bases and V 3 bases, and 5 bases lay outside the gene matches. The length of the CDR3 is 15 residues. In DNA form, the CDR3 reads TGTGCCAGCAGCTCCTCGAGGGGGCCCTACAATGAGCAGTTCTTC. This sequence encodes CASSSSRGPYNEQFF.

The chain has TRBV21-1 and TRBJ1-2; TRBD1, the table's D call, lacks a check against the DNA. TRBV21-1 is described as a pseudogene. This CDR3 region has 12 residues. This CDR3 is CASSARVSGYTF. Here the CDR3 DNA reads TGTGCCAGCAGCGCCAGGGTGTCTGGCTACACCTTC.

In its sample, this clonotype was seen once. The chain links TRBV12-3 or TRBV12-4 to TRBJ1-2; possibly TRBD1 for D (6 bases). V lost 7 bases and J 4 bases, leaving 13 bases between the germline ends. This CDR3 has 13 residues. The CDR3 DNA reads as TGTGCCAGCAAGCCCGGGGGGGCCTATGGCTACACCTTC. Its protein product is CASKPGGAYGYTF.

The rearrangement uses TRBV20-1 and TRBJ1-3, with a weak D call TRBD1 (5 bases). The CDR3 sequence is 14 residues long. CDR1 is DFQATT, CDR2 SNEGSKA, per germline (reference sequence). Trimming left V 7 bases short and J 0 bases short, with 13 bases between. In DNA, the CDR3 is TGCAGTGTCGAGGTTGGGGGCTCTGGAAACACCATATATTTT. Translation: CSVEVGGSGNTIYF.

The chain carries TRBV12-3 or TRBV12-4 and TRBJ2-7; 11 bases are shared with TRBD1. CDR3 size: 18 residues. V lost 2 bases, J lost 1 base, and 10 bases stayed unmatched. The CDR3 nucleotides are TGTGCCAGCAGTTTAAGTCTGGGGGACAGGGGGAAGTCCTACGAGCAGTACTTC. Translating gives CASSLSLGDRGKSYEQYF.

The rearrangement joins TRBV5-6 to TRBJ2-7; 7 bases fit TRBD1. V dropped 0 bases and J dropped 4; count of bases not matched to a gene: 4. CDR1 and CDR2 from the germline V gene are SGHDT and YYEEEE. The CDR3 extends over 14 amino acids. The CDR3 region is CASSLEQGIYEQYF. CDR3 sequence (DNA): TGTGCCAGCAGCTTGGAACAGGGGATATACGAGCAGTACTTC. Based on the CDR3 plus reference TRBV5-6 and TRBJ2-7, the full variable domain is DAGVTQSPTHLIKTRGQQVTLRCSPKSGHDTVSWYQQALGQGPQFIFQYYEEEERQRGNFPDRFSGHQFPNYSSELNVNALLLGDSALYLCASSLEQGIYEQYFGPGTRLTVT.

Only a few counts were recorded for this clonotype. CDR3 bases: TGTGCCAGCAGTTACTCGAACCGTGAAAAACTGTTTTTT. It codes for CASSYSNREKLFF. The chain employs TRBV6-5 and TRBJ1-4; D is uncertain. Per the germline V gene, CDR1 is MNHEY and CDR2 is SVGAGI. V lost 0 bases to trimming and J lost 7 bases, with 6 bases between them. CDR3 length equals 13 residues.

The rearrangement links TRBV4-3 to TRBJ1-6; no firm D call. The V and J ends lost 0 bases and 6 bases respectively, with 15 bases between them. CDR1 is LGHNA and CDR2 is YSLEER in the germline V gene. This CDR3 spans 17 amino acids. The CDR3 nucleotides are TGCGCCAGCAGCCAAGATTTGAAGGGTCGGGGTAATTCACCCCTCCACTTT. It encodes CASSQDLKGRGNSPLHF.

The chain employs TRBV12-3 or TRBV12-4 and TRBJ1-3; D not certain. The CDR3 has 18 residues. V lost 5 bases, J lost 0 bases, and 20 bases lay in between. The CDR3 nucleotides are TGTGCCAGCAGTACCGCTTTTGGAATATCCCGCTCTGGAAACACCATATATTTT. Translating gives CASSTAFGISRSGNTIYF.

CDR3 amino acids: CSVAGLPYNEQFF. The CDR3 DNA reads TGCAGCGTTGCGGGACTCCCCTACAATGAGCAGTTCTTC. This chain connects TRBV29-1 to TRBJ2-1; a weak D match, TRBD2 (6 bases). The germline CDR1 and CDR2 sequences are SQVTM and ANQGSEA. Trimming removed 4 bases at V and 2 bases at J, with 9 bases between. The CDR3 is made up of 13 amino acids.

This clonotype appeared a few times. The V call is TRBV20-1, the J call TRBJ2-7; D is unclear. This CDR3 has 12 amino acids. The germline V gene has CDR1 DFQATT and CDR2 SNEGSKA (reference sequence). V lost 6 bases and J lost 4, with 13 bases in between. The CDR3 bases are TGCAGTGCCCGACCCCAGGCATACGAGCAGTACTTC. Translating gives CSARPQAYEQYF.

V is TRBV7-2 and J is TRBJ2-3; 8 bases align to TRBD2. Trimming at V came to 5 bases and at J to 2 bases, leaving 6 bases not matched to a gene. This CDR3 has 15 residues. The germline V gene has CDR1 SGHTA and CDR2 FQGNSA. CDR3 nucleotides: TGTGCCAGCAGCCTACCGACTAGCGCCACAGATACGCAGTATTTT. This sequence encodes CASSLPTSATDTQYF.

This clonotype was counted at least ten times. The chain employs TRBV20-1 and TRBJ2-3; TRBD1 might be the D (5 bases). CDR3 length: 14 amino acids. Between the trimmed V and J ends, which lost 2 bases and 6 bases, there was a span of 15 bases. The germline gives CDR1 DFQATT, CDR2 SNEGSKA (reference sequence). The CDR3 bases are TGCAGTGCTAGAAGGGGTGGCTCTGCGGATACGCAGTATTTT. As protein: CSARRGGSADTQYF.

This chain joins TRBV5-1 and TRBJ2-5; unclear D gene. The CDR3 has 15 residues. Germline CDR1 SGHRS, CDR2 YFSETQ. V lost 0 bases, J lost 3 bases, and 12 bases lay in between. In DNA form, the CDR3 reads TGCGCCAGCAGCTTGGCCGTAGTACAGAAAGAGACCCAGTACTTC. Translating it yields CASSLAVVQKETQYF.